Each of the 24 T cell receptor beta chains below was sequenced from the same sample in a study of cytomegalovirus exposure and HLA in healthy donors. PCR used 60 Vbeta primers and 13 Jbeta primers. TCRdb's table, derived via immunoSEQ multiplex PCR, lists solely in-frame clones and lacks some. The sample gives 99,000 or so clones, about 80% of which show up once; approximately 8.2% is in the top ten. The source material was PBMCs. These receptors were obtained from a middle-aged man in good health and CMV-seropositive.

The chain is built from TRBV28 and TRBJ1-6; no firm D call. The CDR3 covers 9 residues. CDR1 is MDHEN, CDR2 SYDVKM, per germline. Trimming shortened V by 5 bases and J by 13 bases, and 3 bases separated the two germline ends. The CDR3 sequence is CASSPPLHF. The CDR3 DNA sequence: TGTGCCAGCAGTCCTCCCCTCCACTTT.

CDR3 protein: CASSQDTTEAQYF. In nucleotides, the CDR3 is TGCGCCAGCAGCCAAGACACTACGGAGGCCCAGTACTTC. The V and J genes are TRBV4-3 and TRBJ2-5, with D possibly matching TRBD2 (5 bases). V lost 0 bases and J 9 bases, leaving 11 bases between the germline ends. The CDR3 loop spans 13 amino acids. CDR1 is LGHNA and CDR2 is YSLEER in the germline V gene.

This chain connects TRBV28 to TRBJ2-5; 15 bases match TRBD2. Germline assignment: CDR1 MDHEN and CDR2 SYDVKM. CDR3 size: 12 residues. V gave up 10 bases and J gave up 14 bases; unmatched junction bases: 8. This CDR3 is CATWGLAGGFYF. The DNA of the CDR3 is TGTGCCACTTGGGGACTAGCGGGGGGCTTCTACTTC.

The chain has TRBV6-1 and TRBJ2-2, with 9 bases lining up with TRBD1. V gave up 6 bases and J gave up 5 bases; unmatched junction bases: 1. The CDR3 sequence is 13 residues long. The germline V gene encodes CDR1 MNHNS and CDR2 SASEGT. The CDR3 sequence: CASSGTGTGELFF. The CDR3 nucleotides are TGTGCCAGCAGCGGGACAGGGACCGGGGAGCTGTTTTTT.

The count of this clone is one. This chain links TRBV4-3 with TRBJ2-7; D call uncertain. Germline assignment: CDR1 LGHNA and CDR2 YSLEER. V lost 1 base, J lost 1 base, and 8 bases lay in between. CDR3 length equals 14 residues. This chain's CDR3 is CASSQGAVSYEQYF. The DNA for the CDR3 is TGCGCCAGCAGCCAAGGAGCCGTTTCCTACGAGCAGTACTTC.

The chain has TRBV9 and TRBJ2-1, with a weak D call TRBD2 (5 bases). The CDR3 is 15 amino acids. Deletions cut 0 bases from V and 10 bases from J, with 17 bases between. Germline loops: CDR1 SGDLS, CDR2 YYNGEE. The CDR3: CASSVDPTTLGEQFF. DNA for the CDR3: TGTGCCAGCAGCGTAGACCCGACTACTCTCGGGGAGCAGTTCTTC.

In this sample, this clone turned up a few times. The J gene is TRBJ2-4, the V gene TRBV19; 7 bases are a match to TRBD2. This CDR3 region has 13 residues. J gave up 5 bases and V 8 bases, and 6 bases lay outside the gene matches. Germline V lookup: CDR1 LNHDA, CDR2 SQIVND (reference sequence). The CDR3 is CASHGTSENIQYF. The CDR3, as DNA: TGTGCCAGTCACGGAACTAGCGAAAACATTCAGTACTTC.

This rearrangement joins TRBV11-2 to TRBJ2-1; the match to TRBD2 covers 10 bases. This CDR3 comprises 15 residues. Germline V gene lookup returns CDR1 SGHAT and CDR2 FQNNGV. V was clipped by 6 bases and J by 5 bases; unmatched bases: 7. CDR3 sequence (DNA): TGTGCCAGCAGTTTCAGCGGGGGGGCCAACAATGAGCAGTTCTTC. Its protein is CASSFSGGANNEQFF.

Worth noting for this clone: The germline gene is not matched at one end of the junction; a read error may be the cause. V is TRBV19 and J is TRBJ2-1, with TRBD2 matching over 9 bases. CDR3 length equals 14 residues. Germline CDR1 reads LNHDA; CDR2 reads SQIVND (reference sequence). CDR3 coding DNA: TGTGCCAGTAGTATTGAACTAGCGGGCCAGGGCATGCTCTTC. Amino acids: CASSIELAGQGMLF.

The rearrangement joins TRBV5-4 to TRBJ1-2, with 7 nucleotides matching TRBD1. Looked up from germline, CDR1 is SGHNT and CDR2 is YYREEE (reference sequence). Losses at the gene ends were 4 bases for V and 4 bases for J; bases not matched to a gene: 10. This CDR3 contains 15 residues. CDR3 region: CASSISRGLSYGYTF. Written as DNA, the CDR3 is TGTGCCAGCAGCATTAGTAGGGGGCTGAGCTATGGCTACACCTTC.

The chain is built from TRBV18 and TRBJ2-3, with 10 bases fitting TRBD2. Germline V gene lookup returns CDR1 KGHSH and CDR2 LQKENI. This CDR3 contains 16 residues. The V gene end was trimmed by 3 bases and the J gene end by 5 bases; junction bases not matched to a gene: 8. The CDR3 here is CASSPRTSGAGDTQYF. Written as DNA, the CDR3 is TGTGCCAGCTCACCCAGGACTAGCGGTGCGGGAGATACGCAGTATTTT.

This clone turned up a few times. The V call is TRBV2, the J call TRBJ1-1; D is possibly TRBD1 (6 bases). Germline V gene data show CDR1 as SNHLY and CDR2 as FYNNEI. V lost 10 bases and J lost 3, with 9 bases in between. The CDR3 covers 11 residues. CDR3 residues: CATTGYTEAFF. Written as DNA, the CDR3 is TGTGCCACCACAGGGTACACTGAAGCTTTCTTT.

This CDR3 reads CASSLPVGETQYF. CDR3 coding DNA: TGTGCCAGCAGCCTCCCGGTCGGGGAGACCCAGTACTTC. The chain combines TRBV7-3 with TRBJ2-5; D is unresolved. CDR3 length: 13 amino acids. Germline values: CDR1 SGHTA, CDR2 FQGTGA. The ends were cut back, 5 bases at V and 5 bases at J, with 12 bases in the middle.

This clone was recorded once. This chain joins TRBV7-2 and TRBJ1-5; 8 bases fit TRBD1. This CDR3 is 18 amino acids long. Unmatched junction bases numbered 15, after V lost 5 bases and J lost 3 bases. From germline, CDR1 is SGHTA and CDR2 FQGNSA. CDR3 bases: TGTGCCAGCAGCCCAAAGGGTCCCGGGACAGGCCCCAATCAGCCCCAGCATTTT. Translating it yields CASSPKGPGTGPNQPQHF.

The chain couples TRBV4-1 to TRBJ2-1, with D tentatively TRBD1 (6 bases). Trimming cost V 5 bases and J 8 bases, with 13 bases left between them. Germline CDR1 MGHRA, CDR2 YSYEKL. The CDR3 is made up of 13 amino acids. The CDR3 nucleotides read TGCGCCAGCAGCAGGCCTCCAGGGGATGAGCAGTTCTTC. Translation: CASSRPPGDEQFF.

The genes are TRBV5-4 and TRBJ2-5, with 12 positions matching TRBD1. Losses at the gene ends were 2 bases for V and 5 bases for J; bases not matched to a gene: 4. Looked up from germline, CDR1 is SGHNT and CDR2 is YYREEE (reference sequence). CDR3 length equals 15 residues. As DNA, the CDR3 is TGTGCCAGCAGCTTCGGGACAGGGGGCCGGGAGACCCAGTACTTC. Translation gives CASSFGTGGRETQYF.

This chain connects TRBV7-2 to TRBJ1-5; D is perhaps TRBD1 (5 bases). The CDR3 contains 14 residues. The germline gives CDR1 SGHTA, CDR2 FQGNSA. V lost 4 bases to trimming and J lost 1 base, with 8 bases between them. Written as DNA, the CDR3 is TGTGCCAGCAGCTCGGGGGGAAGCAATCAGCCCCAGCATTTT. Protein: CASSSGGSNQPQHF.

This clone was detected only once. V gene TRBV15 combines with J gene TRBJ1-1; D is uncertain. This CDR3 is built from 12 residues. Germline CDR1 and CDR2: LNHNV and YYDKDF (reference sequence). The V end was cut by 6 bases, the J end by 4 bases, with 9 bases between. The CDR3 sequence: CATRAAGTEAFF. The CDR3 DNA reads TGTGCCACCAGGGCGGCGGGCACTGAAGCTTTCTTT. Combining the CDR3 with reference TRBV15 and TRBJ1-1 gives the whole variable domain DAMVIQNPRYQVTQFGKPVTLSCSQTLNHNVMYWYQQKSSQAPKLLFHYYDKDFNNEADTPDNFQSRRPNTSFCFLDIRSPGLGDTAMYLCATRAAGTEAFFGQGTRLTVV.

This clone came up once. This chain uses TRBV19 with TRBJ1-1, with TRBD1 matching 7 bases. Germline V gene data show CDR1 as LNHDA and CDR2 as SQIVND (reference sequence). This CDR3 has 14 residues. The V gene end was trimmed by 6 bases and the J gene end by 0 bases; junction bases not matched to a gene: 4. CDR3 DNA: TGTGCCAGTAGCCACGGGACAGTGAACACTGAAGCTTTCTTT. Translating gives CASSHGTVNTEAFF.

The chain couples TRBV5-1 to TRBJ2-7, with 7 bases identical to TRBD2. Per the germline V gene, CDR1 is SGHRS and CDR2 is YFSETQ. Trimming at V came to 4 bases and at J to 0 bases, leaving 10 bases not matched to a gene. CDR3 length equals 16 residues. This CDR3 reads CASSLGLVESSYEQYF. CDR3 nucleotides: TGCGCCAGCAGCCTAGGACTAGTGGAAAGCTCCTACGAGCAGTACTTC.

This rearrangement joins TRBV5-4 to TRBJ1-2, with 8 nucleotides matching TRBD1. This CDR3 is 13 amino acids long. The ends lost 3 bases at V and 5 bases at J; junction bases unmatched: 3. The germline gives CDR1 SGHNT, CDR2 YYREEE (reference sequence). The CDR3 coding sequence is TGTGCCAGCAGCTCTAACAGGGGGTATGGCTACACCTTC. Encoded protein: CASSSNRGYGYTF.

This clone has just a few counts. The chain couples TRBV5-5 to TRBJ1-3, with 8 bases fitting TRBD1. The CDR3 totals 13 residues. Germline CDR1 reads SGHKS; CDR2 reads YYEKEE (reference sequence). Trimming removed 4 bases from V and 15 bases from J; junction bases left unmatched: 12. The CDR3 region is CASSAATDRGAYF. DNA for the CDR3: TGTGCCAGCAGCGCCGCGACAGACAGGGGCGCATATTTT.

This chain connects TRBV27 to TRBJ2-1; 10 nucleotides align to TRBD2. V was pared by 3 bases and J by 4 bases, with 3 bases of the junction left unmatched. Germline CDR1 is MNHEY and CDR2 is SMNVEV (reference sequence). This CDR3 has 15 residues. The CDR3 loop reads CASSFGTSEYNEQFF. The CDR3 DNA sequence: TGTGCCAGCAGTTTCGGGACTAGCGAGTACAATGAGCAGTTCTTC.

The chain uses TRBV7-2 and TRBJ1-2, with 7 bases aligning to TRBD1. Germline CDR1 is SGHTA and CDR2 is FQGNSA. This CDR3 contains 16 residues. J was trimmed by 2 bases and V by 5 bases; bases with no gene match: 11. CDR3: CASSPRTGGGNYGYTF. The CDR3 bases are TGTGCCAGCAGCCCCCGGACAGGAGGGGGGAACTATGGCTACACCTTC.